Below are 18 T cell receptor beta chains sequenced from a single sample in a study of blood T cell repertoires in COVID-19. Here immunoSEQ multiplex PCR was the method, and the copy in TCRdb shows in-frame clones only, minus some. The sample holds around 270,000 clones, approximately 84% seen once. What was sequenced was peripheral blood. The receptors derive from a person aged 65-85 years with COVID-19, enrolled during active disease.

V usage is TRBV10-3 and J usage is TRBJ1-2; 8 bases are shared with TRBD1. Per the germline V gene, CDR1 is ENHRY and CDR2 is SYGVKD. J lost 3 bases, V lost 8 bases, and 5 bases had no gene match. There are 13 residues in the CDR3. CDR3 sequence (DNA): TGTGCCATCCGGACAGGGTTGGACTATGGCTACACCTTC. As protein: CAIRTGLDYGYTF.

V is TRBV12-3 or TRBV12-4 and J is TRBJ2-7; the D is unclear. The CDR3 is 12 amino acids. Trimming took 4 bases from V and 3 from J, leaving 7 bases between them. The CDR3: CASSYPGYEQYF. CDR3 bases: TGTGCCAGCAGTTATCCCGGCTACGAGCAGTACTTC.

The chain carries TRBV5-1 and TRBJ2-7; a possible D gene is TRBD2 (6 bases). The CDR3 sequence is 14 residues long. Looked up from germline, CDR1 is SGHRS and CDR2 is YFSETQ. V was cut by 6 bases and J by 3 bases, with 16 bases left in between. The CDR3 is CASIAGTTIYEQYF. CDR3 bases: TGCGCCAGCATCGCGGGAACAACTATCTACGAGCAGTACTTC.

The chain is built from TRBV21-1 and TRBJ2-2; the table calls TRBD2, which could not be checked here. TRBV21-1 is a documented pseudogene. CDR3 size: 10 residues. As DNA, the CDR3 is TGTGCCAGCAGCACTGGGGAGCTGTTTTTT. It codes for CASSTGELFF.

V gene TRBV6-1 combines with J gene TRBJ2-2, with TRBD2 matching over 8 bases. This CDR3 region has 16 residues. J gave up 6 bases and V 0 bases, and 6 bases lay outside the gene matches. CDR1 and CDR2 from the germline V gene are MNHNS and SASEGT. The DNA for the CDR3 is TGTGCCAGCAGTGAAGCTGGGACTAGGATAGCCGGGGAGCTGTTTTTT. Translation gives CASSEAGTRIAGELFF.

This rearrangement joins TRBV30 to TRBJ2-1; D perhaps matches TRBD1 (7 bases). This CDR3 is built from 13 residues. The V end was cut by 8 bases, the J end by 4 bases, with 15 bases between. The germline V gene has CDR1 GTSNPN and CDR2 SVGIG (reference sequence). The DNA for the CDR3 is TGTGCCCGGTGGGCAGGGGGGTACAATGAGCAGTTCTTC. Its translation: CARWAGGYNEQFF.

The chain is built from TRBV19 and TRBJ2-3, with D possibly matching TRBD2 (6 bases). Germline values: CDR1 LNHDA, CDR2 SQIVND (reference sequence). CDR3 length: 13 residues. The germline V and J ends were trimmed by 5 bases and 7 bases, with 13 bases remaining between them. The CDR3 coding sequence is TGTGCCAGTAGTCGGGAGACTTTCTATACGCAGTATTTT. Translating it yields CASSRETFYTQYF.

The V gene is TRBV15, the J gene TRBJ1-3; D remains ambiguous. Per the germline V gene, CDR1 is LNHNV and CDR2 is YYDKDF (reference sequence). The CDR3 runs to 15 residues. V lost 0 bases to trimming and J lost 3 bases, with 9 bases between them. This CDR3 reads CATSRDPPSGNTIYF. The CDR3 nucleotides are TGTGCCACCAGCAGAGATCCCCCCAGTGGAAACACCATATATTTT. Based on the CDR3 plus reference TRBV15 and TRBJ1-3, the full variable domain is DAMVIQNPRYQVTQFGKPVTLSCSQTLNHNVMYWYQQKSSQAPKLLFHYYDKDFNNEADTPDNFQSRRPNTSFCFLDIRSPGLGDTAMYLCATSRDPPSGNTIYFGEGSWLTVV.

The chain couples TRBV9 to TRBJ2-1; no clear D gene. Germline V gene sequence: CDR1 SGDLS, CDR2 YYNGEE. V was cut by 3 bases and J by 7 bases, with 5 bases left in between. This CDR3 is built from 11 residues. The CDR3 here is CASSAGNEQFF. The CDR3 DNA sequence: TGTGCCAGCAGCGCGGGTAATGAGCAGTTCTTC.

This sequence joins TRBV5-5 and TRBJ1-5; TRBD1 might be the D (6 bases). V lost 2 bases and J lost 7, with 13 bases in between. Germline CDR1 is SGHKS and CDR2 is YYEKEE (reference sequence). This CDR3 comprises 14 residues. CDR3 protein: CASSFEQGKQPQHF. DNA for the CDR3: TGTGCCAGCAGCTTCGAACAGGGAAAGCAGCCCCAGCATTTT.

The chain combines TRBV7-2 with TRBJ2-3, with D possibly matching TRBD2 (7 bases). This CDR3 has 15 amino acids. The germline gives CDR1 SGHTA, CDR2 FQGNSA. V lost 3 bases to trimming and J lost 0 bases, with 10 bases between them. Here the CDR3 reads CASSLAGASTDTQYF. CDR3 nucleotide sequence: TGTGCCAGCAGCTTGGCGGGGGCTAGCACAGATACGCAGTATTTT.

A single count supports this clone. The chain combines TRBV4-2 with TRBJ2-7; 11 bases fit TRBD2. Trimming at V came to 3 bases and at J to 5 bases, leaving 6 bases not matched to a gene. This CDR3 is built from 15 residues. Germline values: CDR1 LGHNA, CDR2 YNFKEQ. CDR3 loop: CASSQLTSGIHEQYF. The CDR3 nucleotides are TGTGCCAGCAGCCAGTTGACTAGCGGGATCCACGAGCAGTACTTC.

This chain links TRBV6-6 with TRBJ2-2, with D tentatively TRBD1 (6 bases). The V gene lost 4 bases and the J gene lost 3 bases, with 6 bases spanning the gap. Per the germline V gene, CDR1 is MNHNY and CDR2 is SVGAGI (reference sequence). The CDR3 is made up of 13 amino acids. CDR3 residues: CASSSGDTGELFF. The CDR3 DNA is TGTGCCAGCAGTTCAGGGGACACCGGGGAGCTGTTTTTT.

The V and J genes are TRBV10-3 and TRBJ1-4; no firm D call. The CDR3 runs to 13 residues. Germline assignment: CDR1 ENHRY and CDR2 SYGVKD. The V and J ends lost 9 bases and 0 bases respectively, with 8 bases between them. This CDR3 reads CAIGHPTNEKLFF. The CDR3, as DNA: TGTGCCATTGGGCATCCAACTAATGAAAAACTGTTTTTT.

This chain links TRBV29-1 with TRBJ1-2, with TRBD1 as a possible D gene (6 bases). V dropped 6 bases and J dropped 4 bases, with 9 bases sitting between them. Germline CDR1 and CDR2: SQVTM and ANQGSEA. The CDR3 contains 11 residues. CDR3 coding DNA: TGCAGCGTCAGGGGTGGCTATGGCTACACCTTC. It translates to CSVRGGYGYTF.

The chain couples TRBV28 to TRBJ1-2; 9 bases are a match to TRBD1. This CDR3 is built from 14 residues. V was clipped by 5 bases and J by 4 bases; unmatched bases: 5. The germline CDR1 and CDR2 sequences are MDHEN and SYDVKM. CDR3 residues: CASSPPTGGYGYTF. In nucleotides, the CDR3 is TGTGCCAGCAGTCCCCCGACAGGGGGCTATGGCTACACCTTC.

The chain links TRBV7-2 to TRBJ1-6; D uncertain. Germline V gene data show CDR1 as SGHTA and CDR2 as FQGNSA. This CDR3 is 15 amino acids long. Deletions cut 3 bases from V and 0 bases from J, with 6 bases between. CDR3 residues: CASSFPSSYNSPLHF. The CDR3 DNA is TGTGCCAGCAGCTTCCCGAGCTCCTATAATTCACCCCTCCACTTT.

As concerns this clone: Sequence at one end of the junction differs from germline and may be a read error. This chain uses TRBV4-3 with TRBJ1-6, with a possible D match to TRBD1 (5 bases). The germline CDR1 and CDR2 sequences are LGHNA and YSLEER. The CDR3 runs to 12 residues. The CDR3: CASSQDGGDGAF. CDR3 in DNA: TGCGCCAGCAGCCAAGACGGAGGGGACGGAGCCTTT.